Shown below are 7 T cell receptor beta chains from a single sample sequenced in a study of cytomegalovirus exposure and HLA in healthy donors. 60 Vbeta and 13 Jbeta primers were used in PCR. Repertoires were generated with immunoSEQ multiplex PCR, while TCRdb's copy carries only in-frame clones and drops some. The sample shows tens of thousands of clones, about 74% of them seen only once. Sequenced sample: PBMCs. Receptors originate from a woman aged 50 to 65 in good health and CMV-seropositive.

The chain is built from TRBV5-1 and TRBJ2-3; weak D call: TRBD2 (5 bases). V shed 0 bases and J shed 1 base, with 9 bases lying between them. CDR3 length: 15 amino acids. Germline lookup yields CDR1 SGHRS and CDR2 YFSETQ. CDR3 loop: CASSLEGRRTDTQYF. Written as DNA, the CDR3 is TGCGCCAGCAGCTTGGAAGGGAGACGCACAGATACGCAGTATTTT.

The chain employs TRBV18 and TRBJ1-1, with no clear D. V dropped 6 bases and J dropped 7 bases, with 12 bases sitting between them. Germline assignment: CDR1 KGHSH and CDR2 LQKENI. The CDR3 loop spans 12 amino acids. Written as DNA, the CDR3 is TGTGCCAGCTCTTTAGCCGTCAGTGAAGCTTTCTTT. The encoded protein is CASSLAVSEAFF.

The chain employs TRBV6-6 and TRBJ2-1, with D possibly TRBD2 on 6 matching bases. Germline CDR1 reads MNHNY; CDR2 reads SVGAGI (reference sequence). The CDR3 is 13 residues long. Between the trimmed V and J ends, which lost 7 bases and 3 bases, there was a span of 10 bases. In DNA form, the CDR3 reads TGTGCCAGCACTCGGGACTTCTACAATGAGCAGTTCTTC. Protein: CASTRDFYNEQFF.

V is TRBV6-5 and J is TRBJ2-3; the match to TRBD2 covers 12 bases. Germline V lookup: CDR1 MNHEY, CDR2 SVGAGI. V lost 5 bases and J lost 5; bases outside the gene matches: 2. This CDR3 region has 14 residues. CDR3 sequence (DNA): TGTGCCAGCAGTCCGGGACTAGCGGGAGATACGCAGTATTTT. As protein: CASSPGLAGDTQYF.

V and J are TRBV5-1 and TRBJ2-1; D uncertain. Germline CDR1 SGHRS, CDR2 YFSETQ. This CDR3 comprises 14 residues. The germline V and J ends were trimmed by 0 bases and 5 bases, with 9 bases remaining between them. The CDR3 sequence is CASSLDTENNEQFF. The CDR3 nucleotides are TGCGCCAGCAGCTTGGATACAGAAAACAATGAGCAGTTCTTC.

This chain joins TRBV2 and TRBJ2-5; 12 nucleotides agree with TRBD1. The CDR3 has 15 residues. The V segment lost 4 bases and the J segment 4 bases; nucleotides outside the gene matches: 4. In germline, CDR1 is SNHLY, CDR2 FYNNEI. This chain's CDR3 is CASSGGQGAPETQYF. As DNA, the CDR3 is TGTGCCAGCAGTGGGGGACAGGGGGCTCCAGAGACCCAGTACTTC.

The V call is TRBV5-1, the J call TRBJ1-2; D is ambiguous. There are 14 residues in the CDR3. In germline, CDR1 is SGHRS, CDR2 YFSETQ. Trimming stripped 0 bases from V and 5 bases from J, with 11 bases between. The CDR3 DNA follows: TGCGCCAGCAGCTTGGACGGAGAGGGATATGGCTACACCTTC. Translated, it gives CASSLDGEGYGYTF.